Reported below is one T cell receptor beta chain. Its antigen is not identified. A much larger clonotype is one base distant, so this may be a read error. The data originate from a study of T cells in Graves' hyperthyroidism and ophthalmopathy. Study observations and caveats: The model's output predicted ophthalmopathy at a median of around 7 months prior to onset.

Researchers took RNA transcripts and amplified the TCR beta CDR3 regions from them. The HTBI primer set was used in a first-round RT-PCR of the TCR CDR3. TCRdb analysed the multiplex PCR reads with MiXCR anew, one entry per CDR3 protein. Here the sample spans about 530,000 distinct CDR3 sequences, 15% to 20% being singletons. Germline loops: CDR1 KGHSH, CDR2 LQKENI. CDR3 size: 14 residues. The sequence was obtained from a young woman with Graves' ophthalmopathy. The sample taken for sequencing was blood. J is TRBJ1-1 and V is TRBV18; a weak D match, TRBD1 (6 bases). The CDR3 bases are TGTGCCAGCTCATCGACAGGATTTAACACTGAAGCTTCCTTT. This translates into CASSSTGFNTEASF.